This T cell receptor beta chain emerged from a study of cytomegalovirus exposure and HLA in healthy donors. The PCR had 60 Vbeta and 13 Jbeta primers. Authors' processing steps: About 83 million unique TCR beta chains, 10 million to 14 million shared, were counted in a later analysis. Clones were sequenced by immunoSEQ multiplex PCR, and TCRdb holds only the in-frame ones, with some missing. The V and J calls and clone size are taken from that table; D and trimming were inferred from the DNA. Here the sample spans about 300,000 clones, roughly 85% being singletons. The CDR3 totals 16 residues. J was trimmed by 5 bases and V by 10 bases; bases with no gene match: 15. Germline lookup yields CDR1 ENHRY and CDR2 SYGVKD.

The sequenced sample consisted of PBMCs. The TCR was taken from a man aged 35-49 years in good health and CMV-seropositive. J is TRBJ2-7 and V is TRBV10-3; 12 nucleotides agree with TRBD2. As DNA, the CDR3 is TGTGCCACCCATGCGGGACTAGCGGGCGACGCCGACGAGCAGTACTTC. This codes for CATHAGLAGDADEQYF.